This T cell receptor (beta chain) was captured in a study of CD8 T cells in Susac syndrome. Study summary: There were six sequenced Susac syndrome patients with active disease and under 10 in remission. Blood was drawn from Susac syndrome patients while they were therapy-naive, on corticosteroids, or on intravenous immunoglobulin alone.

Random hexamers primed reverse transcription of 0.5 to 1 ug RNA. With immunoSEQ multiplex PCR, TCR beta CDR3 was amplified across 54 Vbeta and 13 Jbeta. TCRdb ran MiXCR on the immunoSEQ multiplex PCR reads and lists one entry per CDR3 protein. The sample has under 90,000 distinct CDR3 sequences, roughly 91% seen once. This clonotype has just a few counts. Trimming pared 1 base from V and 1 base from J, leaving 5 bases between. This CDR3 has 13 amino acids. In blood CD8+ and CD4+ T cells, TCR beta underwent sequencing. This sequence joins TRBV12-3 or TRBV12-4 and TRBJ2-7, with D unresolved. This TCR was sampled from a human donor with Susac syndrome. Sequences were obtained from CD4+ T cells from PBMCs. The CDR3 is CASSLGASYEQYF. For the CDR3, the DNA is TGTGCCAGCAGTTTAGGGGCTTCCTACGAGCAGTACTTC.